This T cell receptor (beta chain) was documented in a study of blood T cell repertoires in COVID-19. Study information: There were acute and convalescent COVID-19 samples, and they came from the United States, Italy and Spain.

The CDR3 has 17 amino acids. CDR1 and CDR2 (germline): KGHSH, LQKENI. V dropped 3 bases and J dropped 1; count of bases not matched to a gene: 6. In the source study's methods: Amplifying reference gene primers gave estimates of nucleated cell counts. This table comes from immunoSEQ multiplex PCR, and its TCRdb copy is limited to in-frame clones, with some not included. V, J and clone size reflect that table, while D and trimming were determined from the DNA. The repertoire includes some 70,000 clones, 75% to 90% of them detected once, and roughly 13% sits in the top ten. This clonotype was obtained from a man aged 45-65 years with COVID-19, enrolled during active disease. Specimen: peripheral blood. This sequence joins TRBV18 and TRBJ2-3; 11 bases are a match to TRBD2. Written as DNA, the CDR3 is TGTGCCAGCTCACCCAAGCAACTAGCGGGAGGCACAGATACGCAGTATTTT. As protein: CASSPKQLAGGTDTQYF.